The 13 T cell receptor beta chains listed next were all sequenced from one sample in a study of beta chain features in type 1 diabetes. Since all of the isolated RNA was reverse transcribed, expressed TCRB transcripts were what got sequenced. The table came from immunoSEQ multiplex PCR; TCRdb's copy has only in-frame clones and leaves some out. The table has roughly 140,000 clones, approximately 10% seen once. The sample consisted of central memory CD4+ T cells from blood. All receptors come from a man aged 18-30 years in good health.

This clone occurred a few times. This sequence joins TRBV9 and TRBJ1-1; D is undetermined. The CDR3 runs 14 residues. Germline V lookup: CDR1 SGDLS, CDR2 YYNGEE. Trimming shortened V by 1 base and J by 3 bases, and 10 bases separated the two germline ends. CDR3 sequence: CASSVFSGDTEAFF. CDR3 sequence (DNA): TGTGCCAGCAGCGTATTTTCCGGTGACACTGAAGCTTTCTTT.

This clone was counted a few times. This CDR3 reads CSARSYNEQFF. CDR3 nucleotides: TGCAGTGCTAGGTCCTACAATGAGCAGTTCTTC. This rearrangement joins TRBV20-1 to TRBJ2-1; D is unresolved. The CDR3 is made up of 11 amino acids. Germline V lookup: CDR1 DFQATT, CDR2 SNEGSKA (reference sequence). V lost 3 bases, J lost 1 base, and 1 base lay in between.

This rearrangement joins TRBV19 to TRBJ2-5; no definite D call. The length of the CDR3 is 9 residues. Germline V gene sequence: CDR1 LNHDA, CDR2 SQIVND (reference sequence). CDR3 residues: CAPEETQYF. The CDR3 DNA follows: TGTGCGCCGGAAGAGACCCAGTACTTC.

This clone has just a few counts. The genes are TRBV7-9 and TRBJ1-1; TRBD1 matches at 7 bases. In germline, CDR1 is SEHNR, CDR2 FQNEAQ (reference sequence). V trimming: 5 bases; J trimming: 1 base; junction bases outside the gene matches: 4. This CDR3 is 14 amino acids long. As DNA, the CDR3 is TGTGCCAGCAGCCGGGACAGCAAGAACACTGAAGCTTTCTTT. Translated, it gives CASSRDSKNTEAFF.

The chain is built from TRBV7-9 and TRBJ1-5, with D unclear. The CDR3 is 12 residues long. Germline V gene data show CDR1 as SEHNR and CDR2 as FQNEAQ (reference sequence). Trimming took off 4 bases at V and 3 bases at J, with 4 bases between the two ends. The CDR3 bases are TGTGCCAGCAGCTGGATCAATCAGCCCCAGCATTTT. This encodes CASSWINQPQHF.

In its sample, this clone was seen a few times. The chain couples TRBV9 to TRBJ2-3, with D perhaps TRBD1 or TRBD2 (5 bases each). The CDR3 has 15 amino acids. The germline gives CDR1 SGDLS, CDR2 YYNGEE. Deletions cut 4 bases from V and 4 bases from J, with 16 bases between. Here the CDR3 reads CASSSGTRDSDTQYF. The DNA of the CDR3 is TGTGCCAGCAGCTCCGGGACCAGAGATTCAGATACGCAGTATTTT. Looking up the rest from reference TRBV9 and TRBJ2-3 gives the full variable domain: DSGVTQTPKHLITATGQRVTLRCSPRSGDLSVYWYQQSLDQGLQFLIQYYNGEERAKGNILERFSAQQFPDLHSELNLSSLELGDSALYFCASSSGTRDSDTQYFGPGTRLTVL.

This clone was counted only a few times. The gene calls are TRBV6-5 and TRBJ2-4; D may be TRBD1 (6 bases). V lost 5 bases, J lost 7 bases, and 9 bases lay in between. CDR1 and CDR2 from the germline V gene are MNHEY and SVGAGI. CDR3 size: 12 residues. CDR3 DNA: TGTGCCAGCAGTAACCAGGGGAACATTCAGTACTTC. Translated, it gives CASSNQGNIQYF.

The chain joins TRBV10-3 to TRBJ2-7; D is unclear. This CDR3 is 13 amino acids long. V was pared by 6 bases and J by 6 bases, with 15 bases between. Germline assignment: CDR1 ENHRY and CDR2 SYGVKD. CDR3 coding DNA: TGTGCCATCAGACTCATGGCCCCTGGCGAGCAGTACTTC. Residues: CAIRLMAPGEQYF.

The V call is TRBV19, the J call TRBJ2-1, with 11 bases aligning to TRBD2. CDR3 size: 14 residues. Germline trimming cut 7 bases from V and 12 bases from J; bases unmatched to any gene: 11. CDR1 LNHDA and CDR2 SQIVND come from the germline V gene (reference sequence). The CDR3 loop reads CASKSRLAGMGQFF. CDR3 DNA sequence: TGTGCCAGTAAATCGAGACTAGCGGGAATGGGGCAGTTCTTC.

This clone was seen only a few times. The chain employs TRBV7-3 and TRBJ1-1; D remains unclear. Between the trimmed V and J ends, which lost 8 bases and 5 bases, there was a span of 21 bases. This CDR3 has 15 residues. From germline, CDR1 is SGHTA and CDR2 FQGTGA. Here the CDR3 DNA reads TGTGCCAGCTCTAGAGGACCTGTAGGTAAAACTGAAGCTTTCTTT. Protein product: CASSRGPVGKTEAFF. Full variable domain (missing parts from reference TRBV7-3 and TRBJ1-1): GAGVSQTPSNKVTEKGKYVELRCDPISGHTALYWYRQSLGQGPEFLIYFQGTGAADDSGLPNDRFFAVRPEGSVSTLKIQRTERGDSAVYLCASSRGPVGKTEAFFGQGTRLTVV.

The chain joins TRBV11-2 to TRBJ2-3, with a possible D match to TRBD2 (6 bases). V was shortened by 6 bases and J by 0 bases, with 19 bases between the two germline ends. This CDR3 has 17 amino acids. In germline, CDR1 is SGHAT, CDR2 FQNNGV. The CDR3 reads CASSFTFGSKSTDTQYF. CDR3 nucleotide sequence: TGTGCCAGCAGTTTTACTTTCGGGAGTAAGAGCACAGATACGCAGTATTTT.

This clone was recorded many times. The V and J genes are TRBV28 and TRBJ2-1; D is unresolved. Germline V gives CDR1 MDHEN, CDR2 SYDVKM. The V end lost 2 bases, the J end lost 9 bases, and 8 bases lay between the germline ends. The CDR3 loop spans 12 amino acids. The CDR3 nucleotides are TGTGCCAGCAGTTTAGGAAAACGTGAGCAGTTCTTC. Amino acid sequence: CASSLGKREQFF.

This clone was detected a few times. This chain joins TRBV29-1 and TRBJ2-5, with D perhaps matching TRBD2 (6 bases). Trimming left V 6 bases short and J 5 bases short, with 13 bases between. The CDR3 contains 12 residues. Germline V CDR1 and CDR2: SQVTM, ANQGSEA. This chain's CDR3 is CSVRGGTETQYF. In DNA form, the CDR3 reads TGCAGCGTCCGGGGAGGTACTGAGACCCAGTACTTC.